This paragraph covers one T cell receptor beta chain sequence. The table lists this clonotype with many counts. The antigen this receptor binds is unknown. The record has no base qualities; no much larger clone is one base away. Preparation of the library involved 5' RACE. These reads were obtained on an Illumina HiSeq 2500. A second 7 to 11 cycle PCR used a sample-barcoded 5' primer and a J-beta primer mix. A template-switch 5' adaptor carrying 12 random nucleotides introduced a unique molecular identifier onto each TCR beta cDNA molecule. At least 3 million CDR3-containing paired-end reads were obtained from each sample. First-strand cDNA was synthesized from all RNA with the Mint cDNA synthesis kit, primed by a TRBC-specific oligonucleotide. All cDNA was treated with uracil-DNA glycosylase and then went through a first 18-cycle PCR with the universal primers M1SS and BC2_uni_R. The source study handled its data this way. For normalization, 1 million high-quality reads were randomly selected from each sample, with every read carrying a distinct molecular identifier. Instead of being binned into consensus sequences, reads with shared molecular identifiers were discarded. MiTCR, run with a Q25 quality threshold and the strictest error-elimination algorithm, handled CDR3 identification, clonotype clustering and error correction. Lower-bound total TCR beta diversity was estimated with a nonparametric unseen species model using Euler transformation. TCRdb redid the processing of the public reads, applying fastp at Q25 and MiXCR, and retained in-frame beta chains. Each entry is one CDR3 protein sequence, shown with its most common DNA and genes. TCRdb's processing, not the authors' own work, is the source of the V and J calls. This sample lists about 1.6 million distinct CDR3 sequences; approximately 32% were detected once. The ten largest clones add up to 10% to 12% of the sample.

The record originates from a study of blood T cells in healthy people across ages (dated by TCRdb to 2015 to 2017). Describing the broader study: In model experiments, template switching captured roughly one uniquely barcoded TCR beta cDNA molecule for every two T cells. The donors were divided into four age groups: young (average roughly 15 years), middle-aged (roughly 42), aged (62) and long-lived (about 90). Age-related changes in TCR beta repertoire diversity were measured in the study by deep sequencing normalized with unique cDNA molecular identifiers. To avoid experimental bias, donors of different ages were distributed randomly across sequencing lanes. Two additional independent replicas of 1 million unique cDNA reads from the same blood draw were analyzed for two donors (one aged 18 to 30 and one aged 80 or older).

Counted from cysteine to phenylalanine, this CDR3 has 15 amino acids. The CDR3 DNA has 45 bases and is translated from base 1. V is pared back by 4 bases and J by 3 bases, with 16 bases lying between the germline termini. The germline V gene (reference sequence) sets CDR1 to LGHDT and CDR2 to YNNKEL. The approximately 39 donors, aged 6 to 90 years, were systemically healthy Caucasian individuals from Russia. Approximately 9.3 milliliters of peripheral blood were drawn from each donor into EDTA-treated Vacutainer tubes. PBMCs were isolated by Ficoll-Paque density-gradient centrifugation, with at least 6 million obtained per sample. Total RNA, at least 5.5 micrograms per sample, was extracted from PBMCs with Trizol reagent. For every donor, flow cytometry on a PBMC aliquot measured the percentage of naive CD45RAhigh/CD27high T cells. What the research found in general, with its limitations: Conclusive comparison of naive and antigen-experienced compartments was prevented by the profiling of bulk unsorted PBMCs. The long-lived group showed more naive CD4+ T cells, fewer expanded clones and increased TCR diversity than the aged group, suggesting age selection. The CMV infection status of donors was not known, potentially confounding age-related changes in expanded clonotypes. Estimates of total diversity based on one million sequenced T cells were considered lower bounds and underestimates. Observed TCR beta diversity per million T cells fell roughly linearly with age, and a significant reduction was already apparent by age around 40. A strong correlation was found between observed TCR beta diversity and the percentage of naive T cells measured by flow cytometry.

The material sequenced was blood. In this chain, TRBV3-1 is recombined with TRBJ2-7, and TRBD2 may be the D gene, going by 6 matching bases. The receptor was isolated from a young woman in good health. The DNA sequence reads TGTGCCAGCAGCCTGGGTCTGGGGGGAGACTACGAGCAGTACTTC. Its translation reads: CASSLGLGGDYEQYF.